The rows below give T cell receptor beta chains drawn from one sample of a study of identical twins. TCRdb recomputed calls from the 5' RACE reads with MiXCR, one row per CDR3 protein. This table has roughly 490,000 distinct CDR3 sequences, over 11% appearing once. These same records also appear under a second study, on yellow fever vaccine responses in identical twins.

The sequenced sample was CD4+ T cells sorted from blood. These receptors all come from a young woman in good health. Each CDR3 is given with its conserved first and last residue. Each record gives: V gene, J gene, clone size, CDR3 protein. Where a row states a size, it is once, few, many or the class of an expanded clone; other rows omit it.

>TRBV12-3/TRBV12-4|TRBJ2-3|few
CASSFGSGRTDTQYF
>TRBV28|TRBJ2-1|few
CASSRSSGNPSYNEQFF
>TRBV28|TRBJ2-2|-
CASSDFVANTGELFF
>TRBV5-1|TRBJ2-2|-
CASSRGGGIGELFF
>TRBV20-1|TRBJ2-2|-
CSANRVGTGELFF
>TRBV7-2|TRBJ2-7|many
CASSLAGTGDEQYF
>TRBV20-1|TRBJ2-3|few
CSASTPAGISDTQYF
>TRBV25-1|TRBJ2-7|few
CASSGPKGQVYEQYF
>TRBV5-1|TRBJ2-1|-
CASSQNRQGTEQFF
>TRBV6-5|TRBJ2-1|few
CASSSGTSGFYNEQFF
>TRBV2|TRBJ2-1|-
CASKGGAGNYNEQFF
>TRBV15|TRBJ2-1|few
CATSRQVTSGGGVQFF
>TRBV19|TRBJ2-1|-
CASSIRNEQFF
>TRBV5-6|TRBJ2-2|-
CASRLGQLNTGELFF
>TRBV4-1|TRBJ1-1|few
CASSLVLGVNTEAFF
>TRBV6-5|TRBJ2-3|-
CASSWTSAASTDTQYF
>TRBV7-6|TRBJ2-5|-
CASSTGLAGGRGETQYF
>TRBV20-1|TRBJ2-5|few
CSARLLQGIQETQYF
>TRBV3-1|TRBJ2-1|few
CASSRTGGQGNEQFF
>TRBV19|TRBJ2-4|-
CASSWRSQGGNIQYF
>TRBV24-1|TRBJ2-3|-
CATSDRDHRTDTQYF
>TRBV11-2|TRBJ1-2|-
CASSQRDSRGYTF
>TRBV5-1|TRBJ2-5|many
CASSEWQETQYF
>TRBV6-1|TRBJ2-3|many
CASSTGRLSTDTQYF
>TRBV5-1|TRBJ2-7|-
CASRRDSPSYEQYF
>TRBV7-9|TRBJ1-1|few
CASSLRQGWGEAFF
>TRBV19|TRBJ2-3|few
CASKLAGGDTQYF
>TRBV5-1|TRBJ2-7|-
CASSSTGSKYF
>TRBV6-5|TRBJ1-6|few
CASSYSGTGGYDSPLHF
>TRBV10-3|TRBJ2-2|many
CAITGTTRTTGELFF
>TRBV28|TRBJ2-3|few
CASRPGTSRGSTDTQYF
>TRBV20-1|TRBJ1-6|few
CSARETGNSPLHF
>TRBV29-1|TRBJ2-7|few
CSVEDSGYEQYF